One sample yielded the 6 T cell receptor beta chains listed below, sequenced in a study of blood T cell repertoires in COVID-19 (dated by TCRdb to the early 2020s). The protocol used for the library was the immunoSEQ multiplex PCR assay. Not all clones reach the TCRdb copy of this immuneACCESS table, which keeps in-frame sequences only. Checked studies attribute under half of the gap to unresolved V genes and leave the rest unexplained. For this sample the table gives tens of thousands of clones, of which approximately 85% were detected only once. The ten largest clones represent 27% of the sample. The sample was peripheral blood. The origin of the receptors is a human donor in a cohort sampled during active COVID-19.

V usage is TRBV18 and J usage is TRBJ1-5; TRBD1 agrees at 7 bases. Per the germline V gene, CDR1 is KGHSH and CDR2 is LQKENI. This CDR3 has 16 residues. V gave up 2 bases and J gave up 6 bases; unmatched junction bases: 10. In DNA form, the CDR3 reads TGTGCCAGCTCACCAGAATGGACAGGCCTAGGTCAGCCCCAGCATTTT. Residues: CASSPEWTGLGQPQHF.

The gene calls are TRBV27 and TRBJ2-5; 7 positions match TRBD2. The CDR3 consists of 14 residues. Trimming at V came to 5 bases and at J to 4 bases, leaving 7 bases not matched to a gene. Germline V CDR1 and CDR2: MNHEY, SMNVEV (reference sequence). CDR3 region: CASSRPGEGETQYF. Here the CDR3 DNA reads TGTGCCAGCAGTCGCCCGGGGGAGGGAGAGACCCAGTACTTC.

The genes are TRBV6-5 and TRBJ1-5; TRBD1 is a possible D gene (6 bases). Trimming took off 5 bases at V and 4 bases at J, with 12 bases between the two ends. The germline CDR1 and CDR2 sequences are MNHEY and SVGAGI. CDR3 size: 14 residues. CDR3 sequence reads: CASSQGRRNQPQHF. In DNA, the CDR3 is TGTGCCAGCAGTCAGGGGCGAAGAAATCAGCCCCAGCATTTT.

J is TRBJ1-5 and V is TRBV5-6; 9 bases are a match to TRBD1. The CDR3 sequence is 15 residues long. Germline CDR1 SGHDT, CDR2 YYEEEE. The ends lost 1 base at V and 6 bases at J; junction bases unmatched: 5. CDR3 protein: CASSLQNRGRQPQHF. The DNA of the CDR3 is TGTGCCAGCAGCTTGCAGAACAGGGGGCGTCAGCCCCAGCATTTT.

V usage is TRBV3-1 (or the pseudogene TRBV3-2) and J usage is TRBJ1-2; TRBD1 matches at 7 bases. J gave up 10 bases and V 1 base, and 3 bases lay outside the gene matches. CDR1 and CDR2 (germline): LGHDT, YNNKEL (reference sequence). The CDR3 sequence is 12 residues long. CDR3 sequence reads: CASSQGRGLYTF. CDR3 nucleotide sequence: TGTGCCAGCAGCCAAGGGAGGGGGCTCTACACCTTC.

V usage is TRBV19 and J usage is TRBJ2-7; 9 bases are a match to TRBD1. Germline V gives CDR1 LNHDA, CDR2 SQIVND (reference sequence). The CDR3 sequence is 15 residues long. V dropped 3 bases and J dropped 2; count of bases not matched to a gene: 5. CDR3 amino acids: CASSIGTGNPYEQYF. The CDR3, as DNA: TGTGCCAGTAGTATCGGGACAGGGAACCCCTACGAGCAGTACTTC.